Each of the 5 T cell receptor beta chains below was sequenced from the same sample in a study of OX40 agonist ivuxolimab in advanced cancers. Measured with immunoSEQ multiplex PCR; TCRdb has only the in-frame clones, and not every one. Altogether about 61,000 clones are present, roughly four fifths being singletons, with the ten largest covering less than 3.5%. The specimen comprised CD4+ or CD8+ T cells sorted from blood, sampled in a trial of the OX40 agonist ivuxolimab. These receptors were collected from an adult with an advanced solid tumor such as melanoma, head and neck, liver or kidney cancer.

The chain carries TRBV5-1 and TRBJ2-7; unclear D gene. Germline V CDR1 and CDR2: SGHRS, YFSETQ. V was cut by 5 bases and J by 4 bases, with 16 bases left in between. The CDR3 runs 14 residues. This CDR3 reads CASRFGTNGYEQYF. CDR3 coding DNA: TGCGCCAGCAGGTTCGGCACCAACGGGTACGAGCAGTACTTC. Full variable domain (remainder filled in from reference TRBV5-1 and TRBJ2-7): KAGVTQTPRYLIKTRGQQVTLSCSPISGHRSVSWYQQTPGQGLQFLFEYFSETQRNKGNFPGRFSGRQFSNSRSEMNVSTLELGDSALYLCASRFGTNGYEQYFGPGTRLTVT.

The chain carries TRBV6-5 and TRBJ1-2; D unclear. Germline values: CDR1 MNHEY, CDR2 SVGAGI. Trimming removed 0 bases at V and 4 bases at J, with 12 bases between. The CDR3 is made up of 15 amino acids. The CDR3 DNA follows: TGTGCCAGCAGTTACTCGGGAGGAAGAGGCTATGGCTACACCTTC. Its translation is CASSYSGGRGYGYTF.

The chain joins TRBV28 to TRBJ2-3; 15 positions agree with TRBD2. The length of the CDR3 is 17 residues. Germline V lookup: CDR1 MDHEN, CDR2 SYDVKM. Losses at the gene ends were 4 bases for V and 5 bases for J; bases not matched to a gene: 7. CDR3 coding DNA: TGTGCCAGCAGTTACCAGGGACTAGCGGGGGGAGGAGATACGCAGTATTTT. Translated, it gives CASSYQGLAGGGDTQYF. Looking up the rest from reference TRBV28 and TRBJ2-3 gives the full variable domain: DVKVTQSSRYLVKRTGEKVFLECVQDMDHENMFWYRQDPGLGLRLIYFSYDVKMKEKGDIPEGYSVSREKKERFSLILESASTNQTSMYLCASSYQGLAGGGDTQYFGPGTRLTVL.

This chain links TRBV7-8 with TRBJ1-2; 8 bases map to TRBD1. Germline lookup yields CDR1 SGHVS and CDR2 FQNEAQ. CDR3 length: 13 amino acids. Trimming took 4 bases from V and 2 from J; bases not matched to a gene: 0. The CDR3 coding sequence is TGTGCCAGCAGCTGGACAGGGAACTATGGCTACACCTTC. This translates into CASSWTGNYGYTF.

This rearrangement joins TRBV30 to TRBJ1-5, with a tentative D call TRBD1 (5 bases). CDR3 length: 15 amino acids. Germline CDR1 and CDR2: GTSNPN and SVGIG (reference sequence). Trimming took off 1 base at V and 4 bases at J, with 14 bases between the two ends. The CDR3 bases are TGTGCCTGGAGTGGATCAGGGACGGAAAATCAGCCCCAGCATTTT. This encodes CAWSGSGTENQPQHF. Complete variable domain (other parts from reference TRBV30 and TRBJ1-5): SQTIHQWPATLVQPVGSPLSLECTVEGTSNPNLYWYRQAAGRGLQLLFYSVGIGQISSEVPQNLSASRPQDRQFILSSKKLLLSDSGFYLCAWSGSGTENQPQHFGDGTRLSIL.